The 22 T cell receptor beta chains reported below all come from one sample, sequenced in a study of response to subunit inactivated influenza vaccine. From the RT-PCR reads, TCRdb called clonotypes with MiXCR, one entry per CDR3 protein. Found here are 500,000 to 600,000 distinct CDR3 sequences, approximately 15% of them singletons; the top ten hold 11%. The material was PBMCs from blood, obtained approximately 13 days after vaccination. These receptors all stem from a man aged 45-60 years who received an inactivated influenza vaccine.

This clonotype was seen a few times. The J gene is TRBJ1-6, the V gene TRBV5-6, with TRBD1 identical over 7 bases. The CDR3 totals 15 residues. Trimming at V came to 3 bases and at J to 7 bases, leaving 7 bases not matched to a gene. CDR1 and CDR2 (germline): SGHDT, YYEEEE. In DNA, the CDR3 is TGTGCCAGCAGCTACCGGACAGGTTTCAATTCACCCCTCCACTTT. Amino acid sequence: CASSYRTGFNSPLHF.

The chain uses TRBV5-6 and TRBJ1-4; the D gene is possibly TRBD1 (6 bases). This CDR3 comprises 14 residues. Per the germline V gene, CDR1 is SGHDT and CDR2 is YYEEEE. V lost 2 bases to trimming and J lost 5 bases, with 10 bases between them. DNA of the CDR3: TGTGCCAGCAGCTTTCGGGGGCTAAATGAAAAACTGTTTTTT. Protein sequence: CASSFRGLNEKLFF.

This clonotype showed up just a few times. The CDR3 spells CASSGTSGSLTYEQYF. In nucleotides, the CDR3 is TGTGCCAGCAGTGGGACTAGCGGGTCTTTAACCTACGAGCAGTACTTC. The chain uses TRBV12-3 or TRBV12-4 and TRBJ2-7, with 12 bases identical to TRBD2. The V segment lost 5 bases and the J segment 2 bases; nucleotides outside the gene matches: 7. The CDR3 runs 16 residues.

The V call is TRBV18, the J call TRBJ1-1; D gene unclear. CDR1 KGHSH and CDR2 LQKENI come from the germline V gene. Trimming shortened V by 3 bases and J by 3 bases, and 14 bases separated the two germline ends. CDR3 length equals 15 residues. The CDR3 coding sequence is TGTGCCAGCTCACCCTTTTACAACCGTGACACTGAAGCTTTCTTT. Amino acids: CASSPFYNRDTEAFF. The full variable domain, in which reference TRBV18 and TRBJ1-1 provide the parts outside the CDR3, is NAGVMQNPRHLVRRRGQEARLRCSPMKGHSHVYWYRQLPEEGLKFMVYLQKENIIDESGMPKERFSAEFPKEGPSILRIQQVVRGDSAAYFCASSPFYNRDTEAFFGQGTRLTVV.

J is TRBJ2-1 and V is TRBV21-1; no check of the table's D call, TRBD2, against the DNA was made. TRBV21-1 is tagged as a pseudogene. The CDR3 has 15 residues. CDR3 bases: TGTGCCAGCAGCATCCTAGCGGGGGGGTCCAATGAGCAGTTCTTC. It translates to CASSILAGGSNEQFF.

This CDR3 is CASLPALYNEQFF. CDR3 nucleotide sequence: TGTGCCAGCCTTCCAGCCCTCTACAATGAGCAGTTCTTC. The genes are TRBV12-3 or TRBV12-4 and TRBJ2-1; no clear D gene. The germline V and J ends were trimmed by 8 bases and 3 bases, with 11 bases remaining between them. The CDR3 extends over 13 amino acids.

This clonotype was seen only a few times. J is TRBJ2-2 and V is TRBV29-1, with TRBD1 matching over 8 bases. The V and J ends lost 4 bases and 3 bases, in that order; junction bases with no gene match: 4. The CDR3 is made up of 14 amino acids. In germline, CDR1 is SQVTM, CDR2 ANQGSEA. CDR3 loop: CSVGQGLDTGELFF. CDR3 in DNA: TGCAGCGTTGGACAGGGGTTGGACACCGGGGAGCTGTTTTTT.

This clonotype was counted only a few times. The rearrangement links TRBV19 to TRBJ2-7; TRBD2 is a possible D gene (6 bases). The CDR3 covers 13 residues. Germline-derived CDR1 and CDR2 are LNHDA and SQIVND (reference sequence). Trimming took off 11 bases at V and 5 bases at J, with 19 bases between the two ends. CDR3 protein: CAVGSRGGDEQYF. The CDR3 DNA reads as TGTGCCGTCGGGAGCCGGGGTGGGGACGAGCAGTACTTC.

The CDR3 spells CASSWGGKETQYF. CDR3 nucleotide sequence: TGTGCCAGCAGCTGGGGGGGTAAAGAGACCCAGTACTTC. V gene TRBV11-1 combines with J gene TRBJ2-5; 7 bases agree with TRBD2. Germline V lookup: CDR1 SGHAT, CDR2 FQDESV (reference sequence). This CDR3 is 13 amino acids long. With V trimmed by 4 bases and J by 3 bases, 2 bases remained unmatched.

The CDR3 coding sequence is TGTGCCACCAGTATCGGCCCCCAGGATACGCAGTATTTT. It codes for CATSIGPQDTQYF. The chain joins TRBV24-1 to TRBJ2-3; D is ambiguous. Germline lookup yields CDR1 KGHDR and CDR2 SFDVKD. Trimming removed 6 bases at V and 6 bases at J, with 12 bases between. The CDR3 sequence is 13 residues long.

CDR3 sequence reads: CAWSPGGHSYEQYF. In DNA, the CDR3 is TGTGCCTGGAGTCCAGGGGGGCACTCCTACGAGCAGTACTTC. The V gene is TRBV30, the J gene TRBJ2-7, with D possibly TRBD1 on 7 matching bases. The germline V and J ends were trimmed by 2 bases and 0 bases, with 11 bases remaining between them. The length of the CDR3 is 14 residues. CDR1 is GTSNPN and CDR2 is SVGIG in the germline V gene (reference sequence).

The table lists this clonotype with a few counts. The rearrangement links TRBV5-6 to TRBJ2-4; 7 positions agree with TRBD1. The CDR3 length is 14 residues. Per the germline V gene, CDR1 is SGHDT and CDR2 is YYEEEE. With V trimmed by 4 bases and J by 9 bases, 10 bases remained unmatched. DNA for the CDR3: TGTGCCAGCAGCACCGGGACAGCATTGGGCATTCAGTACTTC. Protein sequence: CASSTGTALGIQYF.

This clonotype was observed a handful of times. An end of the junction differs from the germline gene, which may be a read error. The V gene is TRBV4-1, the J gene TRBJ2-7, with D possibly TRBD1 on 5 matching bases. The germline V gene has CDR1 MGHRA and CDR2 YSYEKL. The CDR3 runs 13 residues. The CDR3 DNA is TGCGCCAGCAGCCAAGATTTCGTTCAGGGTCGAACCTTC. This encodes CASSQDFVQGRTF.

Here the CDR3 DNA reads TGTGCCAGCAGAACCGGGGGGCCTGGCATTCAGTACTTC. It specifies CASRTGGPGIQYF. The V and J genes are TRBV6-2 or TRBV6-3 and TRBJ2-4; a possible D gene is TRBD2 (7 bases). Trimming pared 6 bases from V and 9 bases from J, leaving 15 bases between. The CDR3 consists of 13 residues. Germline lookup yields CDR1 MNHEY and CDR2 SVGEGT.

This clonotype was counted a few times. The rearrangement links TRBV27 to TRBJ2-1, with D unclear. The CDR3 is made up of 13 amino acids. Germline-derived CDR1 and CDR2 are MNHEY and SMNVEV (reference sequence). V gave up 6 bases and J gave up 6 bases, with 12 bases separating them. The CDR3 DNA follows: TGTGCCAGCAGAACCTGGGGTTTCAATGAGCAGTTCTTC. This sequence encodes CASRTWGFNEQFF.

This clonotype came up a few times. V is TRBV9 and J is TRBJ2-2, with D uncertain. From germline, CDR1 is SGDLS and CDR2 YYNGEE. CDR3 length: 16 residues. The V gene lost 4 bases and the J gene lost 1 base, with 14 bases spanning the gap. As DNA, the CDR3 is TGTGCCAGCAGCCCCTGGAGTCGGATGAACACCGGGGAGCTGTTTTTT. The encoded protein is CASSPWSRMNTGELFF.

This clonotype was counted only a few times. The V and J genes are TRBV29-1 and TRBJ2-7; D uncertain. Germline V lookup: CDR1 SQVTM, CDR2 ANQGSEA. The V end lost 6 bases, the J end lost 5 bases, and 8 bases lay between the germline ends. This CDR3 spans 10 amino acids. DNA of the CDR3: TGCAGCGTAAAGCTACACGAGCAGTACTTC. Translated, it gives CSVKLHEQYF.

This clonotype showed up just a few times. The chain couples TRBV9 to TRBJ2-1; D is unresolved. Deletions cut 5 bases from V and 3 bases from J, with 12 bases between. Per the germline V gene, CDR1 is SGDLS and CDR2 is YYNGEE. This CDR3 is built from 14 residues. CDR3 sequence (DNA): TGTGCCAGCAGTTCCTCCCTCCTCTACAATGAGCAGTTCTTC. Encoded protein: CASSSSLLYNEQFF.

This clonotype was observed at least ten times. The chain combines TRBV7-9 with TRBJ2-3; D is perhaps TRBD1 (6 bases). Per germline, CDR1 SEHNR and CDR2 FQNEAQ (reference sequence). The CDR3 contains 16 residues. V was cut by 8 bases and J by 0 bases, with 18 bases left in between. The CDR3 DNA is TGTGCCAGCGCCCTGGCCAGGGGCGTTAGCACAGATACGCAGTATTTT. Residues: CASALARGVSTDTQYF.

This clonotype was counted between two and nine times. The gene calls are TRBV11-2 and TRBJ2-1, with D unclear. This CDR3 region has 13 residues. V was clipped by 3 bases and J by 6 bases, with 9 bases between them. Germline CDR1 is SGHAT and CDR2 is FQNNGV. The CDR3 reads CASSFARANEQFF. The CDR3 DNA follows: TGTGCCAGCAGCTTCGCCCGTGCCAATGAGCAGTTCTTC.

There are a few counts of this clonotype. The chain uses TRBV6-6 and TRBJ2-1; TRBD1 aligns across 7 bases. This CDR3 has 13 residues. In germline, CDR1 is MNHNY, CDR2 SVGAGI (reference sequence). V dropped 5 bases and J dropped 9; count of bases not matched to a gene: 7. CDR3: CASSTGTVSEQFF. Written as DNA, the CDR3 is TGTGCCAGCAGTACTGGGACAGTCAGTGAGCAGTTCTTC.

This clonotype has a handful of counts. In DNA form, the CDR3 reads TGTGCCACCAGTGAGCCGCCGGGACACGGACGGACCACGGGTGCTGAGCAGTTCTTC. Translation: CATSEPPGHGRTTGAEQFF. The V gene is TRBV24-1, the J gene TRBJ2-1; D is perhaps TRBD1 (6 bases). There are 19 residues in the CDR3. The germline V and J ends were trimmed by 4 bases and 9 bases, with 30 bases remaining between them. CDR1 is KGHDR, CDR2 SFDVKD, per germline.